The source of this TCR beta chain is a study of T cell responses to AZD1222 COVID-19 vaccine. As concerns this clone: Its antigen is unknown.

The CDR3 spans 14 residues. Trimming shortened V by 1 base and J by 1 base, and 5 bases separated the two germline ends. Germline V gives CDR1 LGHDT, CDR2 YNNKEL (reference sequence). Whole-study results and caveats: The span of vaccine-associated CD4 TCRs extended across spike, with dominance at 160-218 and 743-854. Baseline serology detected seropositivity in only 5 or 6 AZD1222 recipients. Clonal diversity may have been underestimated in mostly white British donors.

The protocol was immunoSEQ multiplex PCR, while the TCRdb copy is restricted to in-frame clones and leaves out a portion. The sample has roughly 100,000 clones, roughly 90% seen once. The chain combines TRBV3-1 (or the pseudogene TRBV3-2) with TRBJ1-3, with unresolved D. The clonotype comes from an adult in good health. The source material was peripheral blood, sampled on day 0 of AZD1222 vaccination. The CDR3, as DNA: TGTGCCAGCAGCCAAGTGGGGTCTGGAAACACCATATATTTT. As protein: CASSQVGSGNTIYF.